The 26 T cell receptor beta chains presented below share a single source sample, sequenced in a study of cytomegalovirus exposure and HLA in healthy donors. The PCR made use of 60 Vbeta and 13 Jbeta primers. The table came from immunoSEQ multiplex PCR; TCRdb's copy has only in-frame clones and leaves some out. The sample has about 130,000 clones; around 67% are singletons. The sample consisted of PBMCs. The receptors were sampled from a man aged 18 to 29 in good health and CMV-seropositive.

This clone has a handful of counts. Here the CDR3 reads CASSPSGGDTDTQYF. CDR3 nucleotides: TGTGCCAGTAGTCCTAGCGGGGGGGACACAGATACGCAGTATTTT. The chain employs TRBV19 and TRBJ2-3; 12 positions agree with TRBD2. V shed 5 bases, J shed 2 bases, and the junction held 2 bases outside the gene matches. Germline-derived CDR1 and CDR2 are LNHDA and SQIVND (reference sequence). CDR3 length: 15 amino acids.

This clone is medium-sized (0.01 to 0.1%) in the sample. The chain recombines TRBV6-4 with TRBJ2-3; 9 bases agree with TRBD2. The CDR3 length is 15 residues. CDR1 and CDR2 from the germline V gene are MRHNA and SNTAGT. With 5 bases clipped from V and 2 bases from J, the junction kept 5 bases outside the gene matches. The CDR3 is CASSPSGDHTDTQYF. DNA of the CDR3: TGTGCCAGCAGTCCTAGCGGGGACCACACAGATACGCAGTATTTT.

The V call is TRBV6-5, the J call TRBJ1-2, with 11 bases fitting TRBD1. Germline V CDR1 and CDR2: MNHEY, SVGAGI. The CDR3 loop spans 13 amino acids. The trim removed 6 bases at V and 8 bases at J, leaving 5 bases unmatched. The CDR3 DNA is TGTGCCAGCAGAGAGGGACAGGGGGGGGGCTACACCTTC. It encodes CASREGQGGGYTF.

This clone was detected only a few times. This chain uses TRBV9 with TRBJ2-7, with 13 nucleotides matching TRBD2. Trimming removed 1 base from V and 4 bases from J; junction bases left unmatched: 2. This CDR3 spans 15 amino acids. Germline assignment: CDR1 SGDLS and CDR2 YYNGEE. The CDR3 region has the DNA TGTGCCAGCAGCGTATCGGGACTAGCGGGATACGAGCAGTACTTC. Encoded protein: CASSVSGLAGYEQYF.

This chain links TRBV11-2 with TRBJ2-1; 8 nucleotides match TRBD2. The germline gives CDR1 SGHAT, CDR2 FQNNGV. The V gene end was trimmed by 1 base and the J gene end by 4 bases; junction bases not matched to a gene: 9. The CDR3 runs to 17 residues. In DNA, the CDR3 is TGTGCCAGCAGCTTAGGGGTAGGTAGCGGGAAGTACAATGAGCAGTTCTTC. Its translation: CASSLGVGSGKYNEQFF.

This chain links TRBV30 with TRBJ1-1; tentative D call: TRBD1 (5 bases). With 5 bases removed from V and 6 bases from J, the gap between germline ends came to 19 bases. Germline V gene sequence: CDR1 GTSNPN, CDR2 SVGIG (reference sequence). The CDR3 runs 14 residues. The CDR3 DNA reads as TGTGCCTGGCAGCCGGGGGAGTGGGTGCCTGAAGCTTTCTTT. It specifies CAWQPGEWVPEAFF.

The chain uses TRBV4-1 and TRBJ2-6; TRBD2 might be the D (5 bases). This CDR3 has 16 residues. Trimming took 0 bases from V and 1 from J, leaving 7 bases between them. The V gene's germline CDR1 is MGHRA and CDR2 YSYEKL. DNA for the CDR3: TGCGCCAGCAGCCAAGATCGCGGGTCTGGGGCCAACGTCCTGACTTTC. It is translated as CASSQDRGSGANVLTF.

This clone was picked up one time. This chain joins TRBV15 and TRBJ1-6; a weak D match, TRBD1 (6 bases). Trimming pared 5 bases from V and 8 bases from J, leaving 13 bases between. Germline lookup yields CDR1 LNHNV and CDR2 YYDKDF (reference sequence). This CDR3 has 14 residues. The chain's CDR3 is CATSPRDMDSPLHF. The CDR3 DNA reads TGTGCCACCAGCCCCCGGGACATGGATTCACCCCTCCACTTT.

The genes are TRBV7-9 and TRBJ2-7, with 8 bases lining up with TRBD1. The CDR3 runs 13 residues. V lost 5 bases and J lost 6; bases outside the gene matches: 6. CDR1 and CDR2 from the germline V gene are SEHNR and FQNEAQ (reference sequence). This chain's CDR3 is CASSVTGAGEQYF. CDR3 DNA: TGTGCCAGCAGCGTGACAGGGGCGGGCGAGCAGTACTTC.

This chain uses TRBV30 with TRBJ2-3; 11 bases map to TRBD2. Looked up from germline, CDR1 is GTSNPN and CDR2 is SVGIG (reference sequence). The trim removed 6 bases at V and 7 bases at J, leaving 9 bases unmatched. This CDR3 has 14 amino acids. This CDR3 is CACNLAGGLYTQYF. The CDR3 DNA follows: TGTGCCTGCAATCTAGCGGGAGGACTATATACGCAGTATTTT.

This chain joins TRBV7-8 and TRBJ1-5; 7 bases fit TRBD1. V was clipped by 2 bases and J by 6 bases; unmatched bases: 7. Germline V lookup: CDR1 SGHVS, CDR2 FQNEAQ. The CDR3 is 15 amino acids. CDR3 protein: CASSLLWTGFQPQHF. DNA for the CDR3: TGTGCCAGCAGCTTACTCTGGACAGGTTTTCAGCCCCAGCATTTT.

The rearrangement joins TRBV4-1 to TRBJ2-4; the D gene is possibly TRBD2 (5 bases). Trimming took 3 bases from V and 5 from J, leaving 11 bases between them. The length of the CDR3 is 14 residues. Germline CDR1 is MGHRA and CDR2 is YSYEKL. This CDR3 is CASSHSGKENIQYF. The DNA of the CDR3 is TGCGCCAGCAGCCACTCGGGGAAGGAAAACATTCAGTACTTC.

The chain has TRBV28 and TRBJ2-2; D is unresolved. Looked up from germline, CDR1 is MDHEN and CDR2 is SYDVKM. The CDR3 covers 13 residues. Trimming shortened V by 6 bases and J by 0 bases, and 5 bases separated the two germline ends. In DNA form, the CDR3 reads TGTGCCAGCAGCCCCGCGAACACCGGGGAGCTGTTTTTT. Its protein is CASSPANTGELFF. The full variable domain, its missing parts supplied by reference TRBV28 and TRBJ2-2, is DVKVTQSSRYLVKRTGEKVFLECVQDMDHENMFWYRQDPGLGLRLIYFSYDVKMKEKGDIPEGYSVSREKKERFSLILESASTNQTSMYLCASSPANTGELFFGEGSRLTVL.

This CDR3 reads CASSSAGSRGEKLFF. For the CDR3, the DNA is TGTGCCAGCAGTAGCGCAGGCTCCAGAGGGGAAAAACTGTTTTTT. This sequence joins TRBV28 and TRBJ1-4; D uncertain. The CDR3 covers 15 residues. Germline CDR1 is MDHEN and CDR2 is SYDVKM. V lost 5 bases and J 8 bases, leaving 18 bases between the germline ends.

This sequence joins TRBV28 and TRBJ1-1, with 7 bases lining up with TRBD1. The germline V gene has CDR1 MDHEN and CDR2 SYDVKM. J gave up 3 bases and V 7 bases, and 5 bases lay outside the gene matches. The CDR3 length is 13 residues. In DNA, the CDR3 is TGTGCCAGCACCCTCGACAGGGACACTGAAGCTTTCTTT. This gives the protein CASTLDRDTEAFF.

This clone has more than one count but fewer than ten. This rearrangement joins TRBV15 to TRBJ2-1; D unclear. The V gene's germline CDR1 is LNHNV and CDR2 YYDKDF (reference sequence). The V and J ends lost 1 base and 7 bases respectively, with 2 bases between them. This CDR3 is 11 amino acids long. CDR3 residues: CATSRVNEQFF. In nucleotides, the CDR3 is TGTGCCACCAGCAGAGTAAATGAGCAGTTCTTC.

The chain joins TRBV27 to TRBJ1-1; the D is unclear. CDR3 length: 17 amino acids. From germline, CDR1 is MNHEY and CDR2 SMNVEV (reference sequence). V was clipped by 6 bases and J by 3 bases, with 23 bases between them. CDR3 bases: TGTGCCAGCAGCCCCTACCGAGGCGTGACTGACCACACTGAAGCTTTCTTT. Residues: CASSPYRGVTDHTEAFF.

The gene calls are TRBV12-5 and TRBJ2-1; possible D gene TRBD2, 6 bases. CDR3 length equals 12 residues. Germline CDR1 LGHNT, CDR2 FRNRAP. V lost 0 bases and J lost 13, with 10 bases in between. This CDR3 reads CASGLVGGSQFF. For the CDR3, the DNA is TGTGCTAGTGGTTTGGTTGGGGGGTCCCAGTTCTTC.

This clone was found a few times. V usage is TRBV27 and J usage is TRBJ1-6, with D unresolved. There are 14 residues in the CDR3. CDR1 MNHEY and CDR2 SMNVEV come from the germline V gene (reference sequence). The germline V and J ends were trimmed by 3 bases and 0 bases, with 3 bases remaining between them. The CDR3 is CASSLSSYNSPLHF. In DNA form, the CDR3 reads TGTGCCAGCAGTTTGAGCTCCTATAATTCACCCCTCCACTTT.

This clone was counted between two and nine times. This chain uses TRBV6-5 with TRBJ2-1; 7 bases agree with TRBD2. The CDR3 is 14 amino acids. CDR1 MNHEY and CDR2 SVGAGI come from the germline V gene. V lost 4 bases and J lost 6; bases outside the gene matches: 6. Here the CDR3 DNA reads TGTGCCAGCAGTTGGGGGGGTTCTCTCAATGAGCAGTTCTTC. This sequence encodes CASSWGGSLNEQFF.

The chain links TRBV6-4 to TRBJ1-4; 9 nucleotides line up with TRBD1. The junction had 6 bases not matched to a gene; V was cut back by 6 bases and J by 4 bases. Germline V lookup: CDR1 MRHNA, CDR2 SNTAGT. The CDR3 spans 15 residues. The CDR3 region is CASSRQGGVNEKLFF. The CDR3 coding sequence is TGTGCCAGCAGCCGACAGGGGGGAGTTAATGAAAAACTGTTTTTT.

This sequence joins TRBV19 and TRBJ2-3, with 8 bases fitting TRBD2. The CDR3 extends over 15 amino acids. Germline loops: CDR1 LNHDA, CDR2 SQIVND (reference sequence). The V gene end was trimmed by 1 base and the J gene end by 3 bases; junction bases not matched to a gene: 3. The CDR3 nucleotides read TGTGCCAGTAGTATAGGACTAGCGCCTACAGATACGCAGTATTTT. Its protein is CASSIGLAPTDTQYF.

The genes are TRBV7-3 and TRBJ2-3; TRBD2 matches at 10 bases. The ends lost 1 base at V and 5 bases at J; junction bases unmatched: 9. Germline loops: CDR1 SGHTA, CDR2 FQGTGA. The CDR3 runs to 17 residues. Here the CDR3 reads CASSLIGSGRAVDTQYF. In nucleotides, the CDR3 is TGTGCCAGCAGCTTAATAGGAAGCGGGAGGGCCGTAGATACGCAGTATTTT. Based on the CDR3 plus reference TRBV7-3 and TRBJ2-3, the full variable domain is GAGVSQTPSNKVTEKGKYVELRCDPISGHTALYWYRQSLGQGPEFLIYFQGTGAADDSGLPNDRFFAVRPEGSVSTLKIQRTERGDSAVYLCASSLIGSGRAVDTQYFGPGTRLTVL.

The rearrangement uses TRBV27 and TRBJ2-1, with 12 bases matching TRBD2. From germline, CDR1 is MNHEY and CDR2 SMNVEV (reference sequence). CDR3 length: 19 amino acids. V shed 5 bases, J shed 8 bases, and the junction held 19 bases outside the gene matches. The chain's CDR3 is CASSPGWVSSGRAGDEQFF. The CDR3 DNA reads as TGTGCCAGCAGTCCTGGCTGGGTCTCTAGCGGGAGGGCCGGGGATGAGCAGTTCTTC.

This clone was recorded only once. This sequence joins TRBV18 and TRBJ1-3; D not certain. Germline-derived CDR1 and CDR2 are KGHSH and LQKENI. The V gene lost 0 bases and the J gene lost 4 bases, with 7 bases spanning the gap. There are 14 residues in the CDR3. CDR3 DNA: TGTGCCAGCTCACCACCTCAGACAGGAAACACCATATATTTT. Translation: CASSPPQTGNTIYF. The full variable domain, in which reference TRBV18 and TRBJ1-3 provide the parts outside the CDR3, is NAGVMQNPRHLVRRRGQEARLRCSPMKGHSHVYWYRQLPEEGLKFMVYLQKENIIDESGMPKERFSAEFPKEGPSILRIQQVVRGDSAAYFCASSPPQTGNTIYFGEGSWLTVV.

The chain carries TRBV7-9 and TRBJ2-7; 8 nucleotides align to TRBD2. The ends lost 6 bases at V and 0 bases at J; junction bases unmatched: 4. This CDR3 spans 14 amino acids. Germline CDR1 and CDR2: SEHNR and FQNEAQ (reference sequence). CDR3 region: CASRTSGSSYEQYF. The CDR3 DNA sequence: TGTGCCAGCAGAACTAGCGGTAGCTCCTACGAGCAGTACTTC.